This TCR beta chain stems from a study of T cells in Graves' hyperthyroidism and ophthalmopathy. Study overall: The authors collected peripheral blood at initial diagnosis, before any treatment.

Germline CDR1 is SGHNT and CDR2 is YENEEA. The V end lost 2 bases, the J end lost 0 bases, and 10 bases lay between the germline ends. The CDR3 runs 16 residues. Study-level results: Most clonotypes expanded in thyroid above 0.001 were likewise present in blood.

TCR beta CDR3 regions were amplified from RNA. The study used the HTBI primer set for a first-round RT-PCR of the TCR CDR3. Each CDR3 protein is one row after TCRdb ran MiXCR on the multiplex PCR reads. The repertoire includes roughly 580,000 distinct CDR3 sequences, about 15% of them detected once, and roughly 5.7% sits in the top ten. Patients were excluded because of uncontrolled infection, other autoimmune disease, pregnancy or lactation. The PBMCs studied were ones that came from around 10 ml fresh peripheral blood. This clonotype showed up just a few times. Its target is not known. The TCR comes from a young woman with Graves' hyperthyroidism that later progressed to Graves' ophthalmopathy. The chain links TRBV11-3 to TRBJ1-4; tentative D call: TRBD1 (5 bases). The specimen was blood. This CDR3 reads CASSLTLGPTNEKLFF. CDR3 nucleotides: TGTGCCAGCAGCTTAACTTTGGGGCCAACTAATGAAAAACTGTTTTTT. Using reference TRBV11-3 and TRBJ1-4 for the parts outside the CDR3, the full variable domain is EAGVVQSPRYKIIEKKQPVAFWCNPISGHNTLYWYLQNLGQGPELLIRYENEEAVDDSQLPKDRFSAERLKGVDSTLKIQPAELGDSAVYLCASSLTLGPTNEKLFFGSGTQLSVL.